Following are 15 T cell receptor beta chains from one sample sequenced in a study of blood T cell repertoires in COVID-19. Produced via immunoSEQ multiplex PCR; TCRdb's table is partial and in-frame only. The data show 320,000 or so clones, about 87% seen once. Input material: PBMCs or T cells enriched from blood (not recorded which). Receptors originate from a man aged 25 to 45 who had recovered from COVID-19.

CDR3 in DNA: TGTGCCAGCAGTTCACCGGGGGGGCAGGGTGAGAATCAGCCCCAGCATTTT. Its translation is CASSSPGGQGENQPQHF. The rearrangement joins TRBV27 to TRBJ1-5; possibly TRBD1 for D (6 bases). The CDR3 contains 17 residues. Germline V gene data show CDR1 as MNHEY and CDR2 as SMNVEV (reference sequence). Trimming took 4 bases from V and 4 from J, leaving 20 bases between them.

The V gene is TRBV7-2, the J gene TRBJ2-1, with TRBD1 as a possible D gene (6 bases). V lost 5 bases and J 6 bases, leaving 11 bases between the germline ends. CDR1 is SGHTA and CDR2 is FQGNSA in the germline V gene. The CDR3 runs to 13 residues. Written as DNA, the CDR3 is TGTGCCAGCAGCGTGGGGGACATCAATGAGCAGTTCTTC. This codes for CASSVGDINEQFF.

The chain is built from TRBV5-4 and TRBJ2-2; 9 positions agree with TRBD2. This CDR3 region has 17 residues. Germline values: CDR1 SGHNT, CDR2 YYREEE (reference sequence). J lost 2 bases, V lost 4 bases, and 9 bases had no gene match. The CDR3 here is CASSPNPTSGNTGELFF. The CDR3 coding sequence is TGTGCCAGCAGCCCCAACCCGACTAGCGGAAACACCGGGGAGCTGTTTTTT.

This chain joins TRBV6-8 and TRBJ2-2; 7 positions match TRBD1. The CDR3 length is 16 residues. The germline gives CDR1 MNHGY, CDR2 SAAAGT. J lost 3 bases, V lost 6 bases, and 10 bases had no gene match. The CDR3 loop reads CASSSSTGVDTGELFF. The DNA for the CDR3 is TGTGCCAGCAGCTCCAGCACAGGGGTGGACACCGGGGAGCTGTTTTTT.

The rearrangement uses TRBV28 and TRBJ2-5; 8 nucleotides line up with TRBD1. This CDR3 contains 14 residues. Trimming took 3 bases from V and 5 from J; bases not matched to a gene: 5. In germline, CDR1 is MDHEN, CDR2 SYDVKM. CDR3 coding DNA: TGTGCCAGCAGTTTCCCTGGACAGGGCGAGACCCAGTACTTC. Translating it yields CASSFPGQGETQYF.

A few counts support this clone. This chain uses TRBV10-2 with TRBJ1-2, with D possibly TRBD1 on 6 matching bases. The V gene's germline CDR1 is WSHSY and CDR2 SAAADI. CDR3 length: 11 amino acids. Trimming removed 10 bases at V and 4 bases at J, with 10 bases between. The CDR3 protein is CATGQTYGYTF. In DNA, the CDR3 is TGCGCCACCGGACAGACCTATGGCTACACCTTC.

In regard to this clone: One end of the junction is discordant with germline, which a read error may explain. This chain connects TRBV27 to TRBJ2-1, with TRBD1 matching over 7 bases. Germline V gene data show CDR1 as MNHEY and CDR2 as SMNVEV (reference sequence). The CDR3 extends over 14 amino acids. CDR3 in DNA: TGTGCCAGCAGCCAAGGGACAGCCTACAATGAACAGTTCTTC. It encodes CASSQGTAYNEQFF.

The J gene is TRBJ2-3, the V gene TRBV5-1; 8 bases match TRBD2. V lost 4 bases and J lost 2; bases outside the gene matches: 9. The CDR3 sequence is 16 residues long. Germline V gene sequence: CDR1 SGHRS, CDR2 YFSETQ. For the CDR3, the DNA is TGCGCCAGCAGCGGGGGACTAGTCCAATTCACAGATACGCAGTATTTT. It yields the protein CASSGGLVQFTDTQYF.

The chain joins TRBV19 to TRBJ2-3; TRBD2 might be the D (6 bases). Trimming shortened V by 5 bases and J by 4 bases, and 16 bases separated the two germline ends. This CDR3 is built from 15 residues. Germline CDR1 and CDR2: LNHDA and SQIVND (reference sequence). The CDR3 loop is CASSPPGVLADTQYF. Written as DNA, the CDR3 is TGTGCCAGTAGTCCACCGGGGGTTCTCGCAGATACGCAGTATTTT.

A few counts support this clone. The genes are TRBV7-2 and TRBJ1-5; 9 nucleotides line up with TRBD1. The germline gives CDR1 SGHTA, CDR2 FQGNSA. This CDR3 is built from 16 residues. The V gene end was trimmed by 2 bases and the J gene end by 2 bases; junction bases not matched to a gene: 4. CDR3 sequence reads: CASSLFWDRGNQPQHF. The DNA for the CDR3 is TGTGCCAGCAGCTTATTTTGGGACAGGGGCAATCAGCCCCAGCATTTT.

The chain links TRBV7-8 to TRBJ2-2; a possible D gene is TRBD1 (6 bases). The CDR3 totals 16 residues. CDR1 is SGHVS and CDR2 is FQNEAQ in the germline V gene. The V gene lost 1 base and the J gene lost 3 bases, with 12 bases spanning the gap. The CDR3 DNA reads TGTGCCAGCAGCTTAGATGAAACAGGGTACACCGGGGAGCTGTTTTTT. It specifies CASSLDETGYTGELFF.

The rearrangement uses TRBV28 and TRBJ1-3, with TRBD1 matching over 8 bases. The CDR3 is 16 amino acids. The trim removed 6 bases at V and 0 bases at J, leaving 7 bases unmatched. Germline V gene lookup returns CDR1 MDHEN and CDR2 SYDVKM. The CDR3 reads CASSAPGGRSGNTIYF. The CDR3 nucleotides are TGTGCCAGCAGCGCCCCAGGGGGCCGCTCTGGAAACACCATATATTTT. The whole variable domain, remainder taken from reference TRBV28 and TRBJ1-3, is DVKVTQSSRYLVKRTGEKVFLECVQDMDHENMFWYRQDPGLGLRLIYFSYDVKMKEKGDIPEGYSVSREKKERFSLILESASTNQTSMYLCASSAPGGRSGNTIYFGEGSWLTVV.

The chain links TRBV18 to TRBJ1-1; maybe TRBD1 (5 bases). The CDR3 loop spans 15 amino acids. The V end lost 1 base, the J end lost 1 base, and 10 bases lay between the germline ends. Germline V lookup: CDR1 KGHSH, CDR2 LQKENI. The CDR3 region has the DNA TGTGCCAGCTCACCACAGGTTCAGGGGAACACTGAAGCTTTCTTT. Translating gives CASSPQVQGNTEAFF.

This chain uses TRBV19 with TRBJ2-3; TRBD1 is a possible D gene (6 bases). The V end lost 10 bases, the J end lost 6 bases, and 20 bases lay between the germline ends. The CDR3 spans 14 residues. Germline CDR1 is LNHDA and CDR2 is SQIVND (reference sequence). This CDR3 reads CATAPDSFMDTQYF. The CDR3 DNA reads TGTGCCACAGCTCCGGACAGTTTTATGGATACGCAGTATTTT.

The V gene is TRBV11-3, the J gene TRBJ2-1; 9 bases match TRBD1. Germline-derived CDR1 and CDR2 are SGHNT and YENEEA. V shed 3 bases, J shed 6 bases, and the junction held 12 bases outside the gene matches. This CDR3 has 17 residues. For the CDR3, the DNA is TGTGCCAGCAGCTTTGGGACAGGGACAGTATTGGGCAATGAGCAGTTCTTC. Its protein product is CASSFGTGTVLGNEQFF.